Below, 12 T cell receptor beta chains from the same sample are listed, as sequenced in a study of blood T cell repertoires in COVID-19. TCRdb's copy holds only in-frame clones and misses some; the assay was immunoSEQ multiplex PCR. The sample yields fewer than 300,000 clones, 80% to 95% seen once. The specimen was peripheral blood. The receptors were gathered from a woman in her thirties with COVID-19, enrolled during active disease.

The rearrangement uses TRBV15 and TRBJ1-1; D might be TRBD1 (5 bases). CDR3 length: 18 residues. Trimming took 0 bases from V and 1 from J, leaving 18 bases between them. Germline V gene sequence: CDR1 LNHNV, CDR2 YYDKDF (reference sequence). The CDR3 region is CATSRDLLGHRSNTEAFF. The DNA for the CDR3 is TGTGCCACCAGCAGAGATCTTTTAGGACACCGGTCGAACACTGAAGCTTTCTTT.

The genes are TRBV19 and TRBJ1-2; D perhaps matches TRBD1 (5 bases). Trimming removed 10 bases at V and 6 bases at J, with 12 bases between. CDR1 is LNHDA and CDR2 is SQIVND in the germline V gene (reference sequence). CDR3 length: 11 amino acids. The CDR3 region has the DNA TGTGCCACCAAAGGGGCAGATGGCTACACCTTC. It is translated as CATKGADGYTF.

The chain joins TRBV30 to TRBJ1-2, with D possibly TRBD1 on 5 matching bases. The CDR3 length is 16 residues. The germline V gene encodes CDR1 GTSNPN and CDR2 SVGIG (reference sequence). V shed 2 bases and J shed 4 bases, with 20 bases lying between them. CDR3 sequence (DNA): TGTGCCTGGAGTTCCCCAACCAGGGAACGTATCTATGGCTACACCTTC. Translation: CAWSSPTRERIYGYTF. Looking up the rest from reference TRBV30 and TRBJ1-2 gives the full variable domain: SQTIHQWPATLVQPVGSPLSLECTVEGTSNPNLYWYRQAAGRGLQLLFYSVGIGQISSEVPQNLSASRPQDRQFILSSKKLLLSDSGFYLCAWSSPTRERIYGYTFGSGTRLTVV.

This clone showed up just once. V and J are TRBV7-9 and TRBJ2-3; 10 positions match TRBD1. The V segment lost 3 bases and the J segment 4 bases; nucleotides outside the gene matches: 4. There are 15 residues in the CDR3. Germline CDR1 SEHNR, CDR2 FQNEAQ (reference sequence). The CDR3 reads CASSLTGGASDTQYF. CDR3 DNA sequence: TGTGCCAGCAGCTTGACAGGGGGCGCGTCAGATACGCAGTATTTT.

The rearrangement uses TRBV7-3 and TRBJ1-1, with 7 bases lining up with TRBD1. The length of the CDR3 is 17 residues. Germline values: CDR1 SGHTA, CDR2 FQGTGA. After removal of 2 bases from V and 0 bases from J, the junction contained 9 bases not matched to a gene. In DNA, the CDR3 is TGTGCCAGCAGCTTAGGGACGTTAGGGGGCTTGAACACTGAAGCTTTCTTT. It is translated as CASSLGTLGGLNTEAFF.

This CDR3 reads CASSTLEGLNYGYTF. CDR3 coding DNA: TGTGCCAGTTCAACCCTAGAGGGCCTAAACTATGGCTACACCTTC. The chain links TRBV11-2 to TRBJ1-2; D not resolved. Germline V gives CDR1 SGHAT, CDR2 FQNNGV. Trimming removed 9 bases at V and 2 bases at J, with 19 bases between. CDR3 size: 15 residues.

The J gene is TRBJ1-3, the V gene TRBV4-2; 9 nucleotides agree with TRBD1. The V gene's germline CDR1 is LGHNA and CDR2 YNFKEQ. The CDR3 extends over 18 amino acids. With 2 bases clipped from V and 0 bases from J, the junction kept 8 bases outside the gene matches. CDR3 sequence reads: CASSQPNRGPNSGNTIYF. DNA for the CDR3: TGTGCCAGCAGCCAACCGAACAGGGGGCCCAACTCTGGAAACACCATATATTTT.

The chain couples TRBV10-2 to TRBJ2-3; 7 nucleotides align to TRBD1. Germline values: CDR1 WSHSY, CDR2 SAAADI. The CDR3 has 19 amino acids. The V and J ends lost 5 bases and 2 bases, in that order; junction bases with no gene match: 19. The CDR3 is CASSLEYSTGTVITDTQYF. The CDR3 region has the DNA TGCGCCAGCAGTCTTGAATACTCGACAGGGACGGTCATCACAGATACGCAGTATTTT.

The chain has TRBV16 and TRBJ1-5; 10 nucleotides agree with TRBD1. Germline loops: CDR1 KGHSY, CDR2 FQNENV. The CDR3 runs 16 residues. V lost 2 bases to trimming and J lost 3 bases; unmatched junction nucleotides: 4. This CDR3 is CASSQRDRGPNQPQHF. The CDR3 bases are TGTGCCAGCAGCCAAAGGGACAGGGGACCCAATCAGCCCCAGCATTTT.

The CDR3 DNA is TGTGCCAGCAGCTCCACAGGGGGGAGGAACGAAAAACTGTTTTTT. It codes for CASSSTGGRNEKLFF. V and J are TRBV28 and TRBJ1-4, with TRBD1 identical over 8 bases. This CDR3 has 15 residues. In germline, CDR1 is MDHEN, CDR2 SYDVKM. Unmatched junction bases numbered 11, after V lost 6 bases and J lost 8 bases.

The chain is built from TRBV18 and TRBJ1-1; TRBD1 matches 8 bases. The CDR3 contains 15 residues. V was pared by 5 bases and J by 2 bases, with 7 bases of the junction left unmatched. Germline values: CDR1 KGHSH, CDR2 LQKENI. The CDR3 DNA reads TGTGCCAGCTCATTAATGACAGGGGAAAACACTGAAGCTTTCTTT. Amino acids: CASSLMTGENTEAFF.

This clone was detected a few times. The rearrangement links TRBV20-1 to TRBJ2-7, with TRBD1 as a possible D gene (6 bases). The CDR3 extends over 13 amino acids. V gave up 5 bases and J gave up 2 bases, with 13 bases separating them. Germline lookup yields CDR1 DFQATT and CDR2 SNEGSKA (reference sequence). CDR3 amino acids: CSACDRPTYEQYF. DNA for the CDR3: TGCAGTGCTTGTGACAGGCCCACCTACGAGCAGTACTTC.